This T cell receptor (beta chain) stems from a study of CD8 T cells in ankylosing spondylitis. Study-wide findings and caveats: Within ankylosing spondylitis blood, a TCR beta motif made up of roughly eight highly homologous variants appeared to be characteristic. The disease-linked clones had a CD8+ phenotype and low blood frequencies.

TCRdb recomputed calls from the 5' RACE reads with MiXCR, one row per CDR3 protein. The sample has about 450,000 distinct CDR3 sequences, roughly a quarter seen once. This CDR3 region has 16 residues. V lost 1 base, J lost 0 bases, and 11 bases lay in between. Per the germline V gene, CDR1 is SGHAT and CDR2 is FQNNGV. This clonotype was detected only a few times. Its antigen is not identified. The chain employs TRBV11-2 and TRBJ2-3; D unresolved. Input material: blood, either unsorted or a sorted T cell fraction (not recorded which). The TCR originated in a male donor with ankylosing spondylitis. CDR3 residues: CASSLGPDISTDTQYF. The CDR3 nucleotides read TGTGCCAGCAGCTTAGGTCCCGACATTAGCACAGATACGCAGTATTTT.